This TCR beta chain was profiled in a study of cytomegalovirus exposure and HLA in healthy donors (TCRdb year 2017). At the level of the whole study: An earlier analysis of some 600 of the donors reported about 260 Gb of sequence data and 117 million unique TCR beta sequences obtained from approximately 180 million T cells. A separate validation cohort of 100 to 150 different subjects was used in addition to the roughly 670-subject first cohort. Several DR-DQ haplotypes were handled as single units for association and clustering, since linkage in the cohort was strong. A later analysis re-analyzed previously published TCR beta repertoires from several hundred donors and added high-resolution HLA genotyping to study TCR occurrence patterns. The T cell repertoires of some 670 subjects were profiled by immunosequencing and related to cytomegalovirus serostatus. HLA typing covered class I and class II loci at four-digit resolution. Donor age, sex, ethnicity and CMV serostatus were compiled together with the repertoire data. Of the roughly 400 genotyped donors, approximately 80% fell in the genetic ancestry cluster associated with self-reported Caucasian donors. Typing coverage varied by locus: roughly 629-630 donors for A, B, C, DRB1 and DQB1; approximately 500 for DQA1; approximately 610 for DPA1; roughly 470 for DPB1. Every repertoire in the discovery cohort had been generated on one and the same sequencing platform. An early release that covered several hundred HLA-typed donors contained 250 to 350 gigabases of sequencing data and some 87 million unique TCR sequences. The study combined high-throughput TCR immunosequencing, statistical association of individual TCRs with disease status, and machine learning to predict cytomegalovirus infection status. In an earlier analysis of roughly 540 of the donors, high-throughput TCR beta sequencing was used to judge whether each TCR beta V gene segment behaved as functional or pseudogenic. Genome-wide SNP genotypes for about 65% of the roughly 670 donors were used in a later genetic analysis, which treated that subset as a discovery cohort. Among about 410 genotyped donors of the cohort, an average of approximately 240,000 unique TCR beta nucleotide sequences was sequenced per donor, of which roughly 17% were non-productive. The study was designed to test whether signatures of past pathogen exposure could be identified by cataloging public T cell receptors. Rather than using new phenotypic data, the later analysis identified candidate immune exposures from TCR beta sequences and from how often those sequences occurred across donors.

Study-wide findings and limitations: V-gene and J-gene trimming of TCR beta chains was associated with a missense DCLRE1C variant in a later genetic analysis, and the association was replicated in an independent cohort. Assigning TCR associations to individual alleles was difficult when HLA alleles, especially DR and DQ, strongly co-occurred. According to a later analysis, TCR association rates differed among HLA loci, with DRB1 alleles showing the most associated TCRs and HLA-C alleles showing the fewest. Linkage disequilibrium might explain the correlated functional status among segregating V segments, but an unknown experimental factor could not be excluded. In a later genetic analysis, fewer N-insertions in productive TCRs were reported among donors in an Asian-associated ancestry cluster than the roughly 700-donor mean. In the study, about 150 TCR beta chains were listed as associated with cytomegalovirus. A few of the identified cytomegalovirus-associated TCR beta chains were confirmed in vitro to be specific for cytomegalovirus antigens. In a later analysis, most CMV-associated TCR beta chains were found to appear HLA-restricted, with HLA associations seemingly driven largely by CMV exposure. In a later analysis, HLA-associated TCR beta chains were found to be more clonally expanded and to have lower generation probabilities than equally common non-associated chains. While some public TCRs were present in many individuals, most TCR sequences turned up only very rarely across donors. In a later analysis, 16,951 TCR beta sequences were associated with specific HLA alleles at a false discovery rate of 0.05. The classifier was reported to diagnose cytomegalovirus status with high specificity and sensitivity in both the original and validation cohorts. A later analysis reported that several top co-occurrence clusters appeared linked to parvovirus B19, influenza, CMV and Epstein-Barr virus. About 17 rarely observed V segments, including chromosome 9 orphons, were excluded from the earlier analysis of several hundred of the donors because counts were too low. Only TCR beta chains were sequenced in this cohort, and the absence of alpha or paired-chain data limited detectable features. In an earlier analysis of about 600 of the donors, most TCR beta V segments appeared in productive rearrangements about 90% or about 30% of the time, broadly matching IMGT annotations. The authors suggested that the approach could potentially be generalized to other disease states and immunological phenotypes. Because the 87-base-pair reads could not distinguish some IMGT-functional V segments, including TRBV6-2 and TRBV6-3, those segments were excluded. Sequencing depth was assumed to be roughly uniform across donors in the presence/absence analyses, though that assumption may not hold. The sequencing pipeline was judged likely to have produced a cluster of highly shared sequence variants as a technical artifact. Because some donors lacked HLA typing at each locus, the association tests relied only on the typed subset. CMV serostatus was the only immune exposure information available for the cohort. A further reported finding was that TCR beta sequences accurately predicted the HLA-A and HLA-B alleles for most subjects in the first cohort.

In total, roughly 670 healthy bone marrow donors made up the cohort. At the time of sampling, all cohort members were nominally healthy, though unrecorded immune exposures were likely present. The donor tested CMV seropositive and was one of the 289 seropositive cohort members. A peripheral blood sample was provided by each donor, and peripheral blood mononuclear cells were used for TCR beta sequencing. Genomic DNA extraction from the blood cell samples was performed with the Qiagen DNeasy Blood Extraction Kit. Measured from the cysteine to the phenylalanine, the CDR3 is 15 residues long. The CDR3 DNA has 45 bases and is translated from base 1. As encoded in the germline V gene, CDR1 is SNHLY while CDR2 is FYNNEI. Trimming removed 1 base from V and 2 bases from J, leaving 11 bases between the germline ends. The method behind the library was the immunoSEQ multiplex PCR assay. The multiplex PCR relied on a mix of 60 forward primers for TCR Vbeta segments and 13 reverse primers for TCR Jbeta segments. Amplification of the CDR3 region of rearranged TCR beta genes was performed with a multiplex PCR assay on genomic DNA. On the Illumina HiSeq System, the amplified TCR beta libraries were sequenced as 87-base-pair reads. In the authors' own workflow: A later analysis tallied 75 million to 95 million unique TCR beta chains across the roughly 610 repertoires, and approximately 12 million of those chains were shared by two or more donors. A nearest-neighbor algorithm error-corrected the raw reads and collapsed the reads into unique sequences, merging closely related sequences to remove PCR and sequencing errors. CDR3 sequences were aligned to IMGT reference sequences to assign V, D and J gene segments. For a sequence to be retained, at least a six-nucleotide match to both a V gene segment and a J gene segment was required. Rearrangements were classified as productive when the CDR3 lacked stop codons and remained in frame with V and J, and all other rearrangements were classified as non-productive. Following IMGT convention, CDR3 was defined as the stretch from the second conserved V-encoded cysteine to the conserved J-encoded phenylalanine. The earlier analysis of about 620 of the donors excluded sequences that lacked an unambiguous match to a single V gene segment. An earlier analysis of about 600 of the donors called V segments functional above 56.7% productive rearrangements and segregating when the between-donor standard deviation exceeded 5%. A statistical classification framework was built to diagnose cytomegalovirus status from the catalog of TCR beta chain sequences. A later analysis assigned V and J genes by comparing TCR nucleotide sequences with IMGT/GENE-DB human TR gene sequences. The TCRdist pipeline was used in a later analysis to assign CDR3 sequences and most-parsimonious VDJ recombination scenarios. In a later analysis, each TCR beta chain was defined by its CDR3 amino acid sequence together with its V-gene family, and reads lacking a unique V-gene family were excluded. A later analysis removed 450 to 600 highly shared, low-generation-probability nucleotide sequences to deal with suspected cross-contamination and a sequencing artifact. For each public chain, a later analysis derived a clonal expansion index from normalized ranks of inferred template counts within each repertoire. A later analysis computed generation probabilities with a VDJ recombination model fitted to out-of-frame rearrangements, and checked the results against IGoR. In a later analysis, TCR-TCR, TCR-HLA and TCR-CMV co-occurrence was scored with hypergeometric tests, and a repertoire-size bias correction was applied to TCR pairs. In a later analysis, false discovery rates were estimated by permuting HLA or CMV assignments 20 times. In a later analysis, co-occurring TCRs were grouped using DBSCAN, and TCRdist sequence similarity was added for clustering within HLA-allele-positive subsets. Repertoires with fewer than 30,000 or more than 120,000 public chains were left out of co-occurrence clustering, as were five repertoires with anomalous nucleotide sharing. TCRdb holds this immuneACCESS table with in-frame rearrangements only. Some clones are missing; in checked studies, unresolved V genes explain under half, and the rest has no known cause. From that table come the V and J calls and clone size; the DNA was used to work out D and trimming. This sample holds about 87,000 clones; less than 80% were observed only once. The ten largest clonotypes hold about 22% of the sample.

A word on this clone: Its antigen target is currently unknown. Base-call qualities are not available, and no considerably larger clone is one nucleotide away.

This chain joins TRBV2 to TRBJ1-1; no D gene call is confident. This TCR derives from a man aged 25-45 years in good health and CMV-seropositive. Specimen: PBMCs. The CDR3 has the sequence CASSEEYTLNTEAFF. At the DNA level, the sequence is TGTGCCAGCAGTGAAGAATACACACTAAACACTGAAGCTTTCTTT.